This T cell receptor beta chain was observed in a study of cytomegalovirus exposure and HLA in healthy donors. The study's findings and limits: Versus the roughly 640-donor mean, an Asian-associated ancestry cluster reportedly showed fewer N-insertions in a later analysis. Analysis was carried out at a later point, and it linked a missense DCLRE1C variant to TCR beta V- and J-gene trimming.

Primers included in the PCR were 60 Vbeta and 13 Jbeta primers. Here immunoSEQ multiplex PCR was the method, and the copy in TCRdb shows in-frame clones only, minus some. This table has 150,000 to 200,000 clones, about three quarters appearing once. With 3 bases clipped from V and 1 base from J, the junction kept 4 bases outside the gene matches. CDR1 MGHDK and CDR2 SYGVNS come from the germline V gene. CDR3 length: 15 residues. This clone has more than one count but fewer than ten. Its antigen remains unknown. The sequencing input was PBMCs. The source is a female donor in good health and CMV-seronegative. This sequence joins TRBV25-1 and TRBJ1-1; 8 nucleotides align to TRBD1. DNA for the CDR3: TGTGCCAGCAGTGACACAGGGGGAACGAACACTGAAGCTTTCTTT. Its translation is CASSDTGGTNTEAFF.